The present entry profiles one T cell receptor beta chain with its context. Profiling relied on immunoSEQ multiplex PCR, and the TCRdb table lists in-frame clones only, not all of them. The sample records roughly 660,000 clones, 70% to 90% being singletons. CDR1 SGHAT and CDR2 FQNNGV come from the germline V gene. The CDR3 is made up of 14 amino acids. V lost 0 bases, J lost 5 bases, and 10 bases lay in between. The data belong to a study of shared T cell receptors in the human thymus. The sample also formed part of further work on human thymus T cells.

Sequences were obtained from thymocytes. This chain links TRBV11-2 with TRBJ2-5, with D possibly being TRBD1 (6 bases). This receptor was obtained from a boy less than two years old with a congenital heart defect. In DNA, the CDR3 is TGTGCCAGCAGCTTAGAGACAGGCGAGGAGACCCAGTACTTC. Amino acids: CASSLETGEETQYF.